Detailed here is one T cell receptor (beta chain). Libraries were prepared by immunoSEQ multiplex PCR; TCRdb keeps only in-frame clonotypes and omits some of them. The sample carries 90,000 to 100,000 clones, more than 90% recorded once. The sample originates from a study of technical replicates of blood from a few donors. Germline V CDR1 and CDR2: SGHRS, YFSETQ. V lost 7 bases, J lost 2 bases, and 10 bases stayed unmatched. CDR3 length equals 15 residues. The chain is built from TRBV5-1 and TRBJ2-3; 7 positions agree with TRBD2. This clonotype was sampled from a human donor in good health. The sequencing input was T cells isolated from PBMCs. The CDR3 DNA is TGCGCCAGCGTATTGACTAGCAGAATCACAGATACGCAGTATTTT. Protein sequence: CASVLTSRITDTQYF.